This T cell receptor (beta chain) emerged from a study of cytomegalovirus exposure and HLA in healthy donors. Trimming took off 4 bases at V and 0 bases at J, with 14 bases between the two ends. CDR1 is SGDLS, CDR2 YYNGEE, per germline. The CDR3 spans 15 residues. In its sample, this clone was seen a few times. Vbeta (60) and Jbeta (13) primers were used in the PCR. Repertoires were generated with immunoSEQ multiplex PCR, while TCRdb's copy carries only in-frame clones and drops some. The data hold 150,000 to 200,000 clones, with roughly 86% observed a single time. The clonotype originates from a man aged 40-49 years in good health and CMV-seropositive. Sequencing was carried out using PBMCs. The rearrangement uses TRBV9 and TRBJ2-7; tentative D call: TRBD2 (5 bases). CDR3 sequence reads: CASSRTQVSSYEQYF. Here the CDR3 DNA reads TGTGCCAGCAGCCGGACTCAAGTGAGCTCCTACGAGCAGTACTTC. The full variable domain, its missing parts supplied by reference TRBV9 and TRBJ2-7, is DSGVTQTPKHLITATGQRVTLRCSPRSGDLSVYWYQQSLDQGLQFLIQYYNGEERAKGNILERFSAQQFPDLHSELNLSSLELGDSALYFCASSRTQVSSYEQYFGPGTRLTVT.